The 31 T cell receptor beta chains below all came from one sample that was sequenced in a study of chronic HIV infection and antiretroviral therapy. TCRdb re-analysed the 5' RACE reads in MiXCR, keeping a single row per CDR3 protein. The repertoire holds approximately 30,000 distinct CDR3 sequences, with over 7% as singletons. The sample comprised peripheral blood. These receptors originate from an adult who had HIV and had not received antiretroviral therapy, or was an uninfected healthy control (not recorded which).

The rearrangement uses TRBV12-3 or TRBV12-4 and TRBJ2-7; possible D gene TRBD2, 6 bases. The CDR3 spans 13 residues. Trimming cost V 5 bases and J 7 bases, with 15 bases left between them. The DNA for the CDR3 is TGTGCCAGCAGTGTGTTAGCGGAGGGGGAGCAGTACTTC. Amino acids: CASSVLAEGEQYF.

This clonotype was recorded at least ten times. CDR3 coding DNA: TGTGCCAGCAGCTCAACAACTAGCACAGATACGCAGTATTTT. Its translation: CASSSTTSTDTQYF. The chain carries TRBV7-9 and TRBJ2-3; D call uncertain. The length of the CDR3 is 14 residues. Trimming took 4 bases from V and 0 from J, leaving 8 bases between them. Germline V CDR1 and CDR2: SEHNR, FQNEAQ (reference sequence).

This clonotype was recorded a few times. V and J are TRBV29-1 and TRBJ2-2; D gene ambiguous. Trimming removed 6 bases at V and 4 bases at J, with 9 bases between. CDR3 length equals 12 residues. Germline CDR1 SQVTM, CDR2 ANQGSEA. The chain's CDR3 is CSVLDGTGELFF. CDR3 DNA: TGCAGCGTCTTGGACGGCACCGGGGAGCTGTTTTTT.

This clonotype occurred a few times. The chain links TRBV12-3 or TRBV12-4 to TRBJ2-5; maybe TRBD2 (5 bases). This CDR3 comprises 16 residues. V dropped 2 bases and J dropped 1 base, with 14 bases sitting between them. CDR3 DNA sequence: TGTGCCAGCAGTTTAATAGGACTCCAGACCCAAGAGACCCAGTACTTC. Translated: CASSLIGLQTQETQYF.

In this sample, this clonotype turned up a few times. This chain links TRBV7-9 with TRBJ2-3; TRBD1 matches at 7 bases. Germline V lookup: CDR1 SEHNR, CDR2 FQNEAQ (reference sequence). The CDR3 extends over 16 amino acids. V was pared by 5 bases and J by 1 base, with 9 bases of the junction left unmatched. This CDR3 is CASSRSSGGGTDTQYF. The CDR3 DNA follows: TGTGCCAGCAGCCGTAGTTCAGGGGGAGGCACAGATACGCAGTATTTT. Full variable domain (remainder filled in from reference TRBV7-9 and TRBJ2-3): DTGVSQNPRHKITKRGQNVTFRCDPISEHNRLYWYRQTLGQGPEFLTYFQNEAQLEKSRLLSDRFSAERPKGSFSTLEIQRTEQGDSAMYLCASSRSSGGGTDTQYFGPGTRLTVL.

This clonotype was observed once. This may come from a read error, since a much larger clone is one base off. This chain uses TRBV7-9 with TRBJ2-2, with no clear D. The CDR3 consists of 15 residues. Trimming took 2 bases from V and 4 from J, leaving 11 bases between them. Germline-derived CDR1 and CDR2 are SEHNR and FQNEAQ (reference sequence). The DNA for the CDR3 is TGTGCCAGCAGCTTAACCAGGCCGAGCACCGGGGAGCTGTTTTTT. It translates to CASSLTRPSTGELFF. The entire variable domain, with the rest obtained from reference TRBV7-9 and TRBJ2-2, is as follows: DTGVSQNPRHKITKRGQNVTFRCDPISEHNRLYWYRQTLGQGPEFLTYFQNEAQLEKSRLLSDRFSAERPKGSFSTLEIQRTEQGDSAMYLCASSLTRPSTGELFFGEGSRLTVL.

This clonotype was detected only a few times. CDR3 sequence reads: CSAREWASGSFYEQYF. CDR3 nucleotide sequence: TGCAGTGCTAGAGAATGGGCTAGCGGGAGTTTCTACGAGCAGTACTTC. The rearrangement links TRBV20-1 to TRBJ2-7, with TRBD2 matching over 10 bases. V trimming: 0 bases; J trimming: 3 bases; junction bases outside the gene matches: 8. The CDR3 loop spans 16 amino acids. Per germline, CDR1 DFQATT and CDR2 SNEGSKA (reference sequence).

With regard to this clonotype: This may arise from a read error, as a much more abundant clone is one base away. The chain has TRBV29-1 and TRBJ2-4; 7 nucleotides match TRBD2. This CDR3 has 11 residues. Germline V lookup: CDR1 SQVTM, CDR2 ANQGSEA. The ends lost 4 bases at V and 8 bases at J; junction bases unmatched: 2. The CDR3 spells CSVGRGDIQYF. DNA of the CDR3: TGCAGCGTTGGCCGGGGGGACATTCAGTACTTC.

This clonotype showed up many times. The chain uses TRBV6-6 and TRBJ2-6, with a weak D call TRBD1 (5 bases). Germline-derived CDR1 and CDR2 are MNHNY and SVGAGI (reference sequence). Trimming removed 2 bases from V and 4 bases from J, with 18 bases in between. This CDR3 has 18 residues. The CDR3, as DNA: TGTGCCAGCAGTTACCCCCAGTGGGCAGGGAAGGGGGCCAACGTCCTGACTTTC. Amino acids: CASSYPQWAGKGANVLTF.

The chain has TRBV6-2 or TRBV6-3 and TRBJ2-7; weak D call: TRBD2 (5 bases). Germline loops: CDR1 MNHEY, CDR2 SVGEGT. The V end was cut by 2 bases, the J end by 8 bases, with 7 bases between. CDR3 length: 11 residues. Here the CDR3 reads CASSYEGQQYF. The CDR3 nucleotides read TGTGCCAGCAGTTACGAGGGCCAGCAGTACTTC.

The chain combines TRBV6-2 or TRBV6-3 with TRBJ2-2; the D call may be TRBD1 or TRBD2 (5 bases each). Germline V CDR1 and CDR2: MNHEY, SVGEGT. The ends were cut back, 0 bases at V and 0 bases at J, with 11 bases in the middle. This CDR3 has 17 amino acids. The CDR3 sequence: CASSYSMGVANTGELFF. The CDR3 DNA reads TGTGCCAGCAGTTACTCGATGGGGGTTGCGAACACCGGGGAGCTGTTTTTT.

This clonotype occurred many times. The V call is TRBV29-1, the J call TRBJ2-3; a weak D match, TRBD2 (5 bases). The germline V and J ends were trimmed by 8 bases and 5 bases, with 14 bases remaining between them. The germline V gene has CDR1 SQVTM and CDR2 ANQGSEA. The CDR3 totals 12 residues. The CDR3 here is CSIWRRGDTQYF. DNA for the CDR3: TGCAGCATATGGCGTCGGGGAGATACGCAGTATTTT.

This clonotype was seen at least ten times. CDR3 nucleotide sequence: TGCGCCAGCAGTGTCGACGGGGGTAGCAATCAGCCCCAGCATTTT. Translated: CASSVDGGSNQPQHF. The rearrangement links TRBV10-2 to TRBJ1-5, with D perhaps TRBD1 (5 bases). This CDR3 spans 15 amino acids. V was clipped by 4 bases and J by 0 bases, with 10 bases between them. Per germline, CDR1 WSHSY and CDR2 SAAADI.

This clonotype was observed many times. V and J are TRBV27 and TRBJ2-7, with TRBD2 identical over 11 bases. There are 15 residues in the CDR3. Germline CDR1 MNHEY, CDR2 SMNVEV (reference sequence). J lost 0 bases, V lost 8 bases, and 6 bases had no gene match. The CDR3 nucleotides are TGTGCCAGCCGATACACTAGCGGGAGCTCCTACGAGCAGTACTTC. Translating it yields CASRYTSGSSYEQYF.

The sample holds many counts of this clonotype. The chain carries TRBV20-1 and TRBJ2-7; TRBD1 agrees at 10 bases. Losses at the gene ends were 3 bases for V and 5 bases for J; bases not matched to a gene: 7. This CDR3 spans 14 amino acids. From germline, CDR1 is DFQATT and CDR2 SNEGSKA (reference sequence). The CDR3 sequence: CSARDRDRGDEQYF. CDR3 DNA: TGCAGTGCTAGGGACCGGGACAGGGGTGACGAGCAGTACTTC.

This clonotype was recorded many times. The chain joins TRBV29-1 to TRBJ2-5; 9 nucleotides align to TRBD1. This CDR3 is 13 amino acids long. Trimming took 6 bases from V and 2 from J; bases not matched to a gene: 4. The germline CDR1 and CDR2 sequences are SQVTM and ANQGSEA. The CDR3 sequence: CSVAGTGQETQYF. The CDR3, as DNA: TGCAGCGTCGCCGGGACAGGGCAAGAGACCCAGTACTTC.

This clonotype came up many times. The chain carries TRBV20-1 and TRBJ1-6, with D perhaps TRBD1 (6 bases). CDR3 size: 15 residues. CDR1 and CDR2 (germline): DFQATT, SNEGSKA (reference sequence). V was clipped by 6 bases and J by 10 bases, with 22 bases between them. CDR3 DNA sequence: TGCAGTGCCCCCAGTGGGGCAGGGGTGAACTCACCCCTCCACTTT. Translation gives CSAPSGAGVNSPLHF.

This clonotype appeared many times. The V gene is TRBV5-4, the J gene TRBJ1-6; 7 bases map to TRBD1. J was trimmed by 0 bases and V by 9 bases; bases with no gene match: 6. Germline V gene data show CDR1 as SGHNT and CDR2 as YYREEE (reference sequence). The CDR3 has 15 residues. The CDR3 region has the DNA TGTGCCACCGGGACAGCAGCCTCCTATAATTCACCCCTCCACTTT. Protein product: CATGTAASYNSPLHF.

The chain uses TRBV25-1 and TRBJ2-7; D remains ambiguous. The CDR3 extends over 10 amino acids. Deletions cut 8 bases from V and 3 bases from J, with 5 bases between. Looked up from germline, CDR1 is MGHDK and CDR2 is SYGVNS. For the CDR3, the DNA is TGTGCCAGCGGAAACTACGAGCAGTACTTC. This encodes CASGNYEQYF.

V and J are TRBV9 and TRBJ1-5; possible D gene TRBD1, 5 bases. V lost 4 bases, J lost 5 bases, and 16 bases lay in between. The CDR3 covers 15 residues. Germline CDR1 is SGDLS and CDR2 is YYNGEE. The CDR3 DNA sequence: TGTGCCAGCAGCCCGGGGGGAGGGACCCATCAGCCCCAGCATTTT. Amino acids: CASSPGGGTHQPQHF.

The chain combines TRBV4-1 with TRBJ2-2; D unclear. Germline CDR1 and CDR2: MGHRA and YSYEKL. V was clipped by 4 bases and J by 7 bases, with 16 bases between them. The CDR3 loop spans 15 amino acids. The CDR3 loop is CASSRLNGGDGELFF. In DNA form, the CDR3 reads TGCGCCAGCAGCCGGTTAAACGGTGGGGACGGGGAGCTGTTTTTT.

This clonotype was seen many times. The gene calls are TRBV5-1 and TRBJ2-1, with D perhaps TRBD2 (5 bases). CDR3 length: 14 amino acids. Trimming shortened V by 0 bases and J by 3 bases, and 7 bases separated the two germline ends. Germline V gives CDR1 SGHRS, CDR2 YFSETQ. In DNA, the CDR3 is TGCGCCAGCAGCTTGGCCGGGGTCTACAATGAGCAGTTCTTC. This codes for CASSLAGVYNEQFF.

Ten or more counts support this clonotype. The chain employs TRBV27 and TRBJ2-3, with D possibly matching TRBD2 (5 bases). Trimming pared 1 base from V and 4 bases from J, leaving 15 bases between. CDR1 and CDR2 from the germline V gene are MNHEY and SMNVEV (reference sequence). The CDR3 has 16 amino acids. CDR3 in DNA: TGTGCCAGCAGTTTATGGCCGGGGTTAACGGCAGATACGCAGTATTTT. This translates into CASSLWPGLTADTQYF.

Many counts were recorded for this clonotype. This sequence joins TRBV27 and TRBJ2-1, with TRBD2 identical over 8 bases. This CDR3 spans 15 amino acids. Trimming removed 1 base from V and 2 bases from J; junction bases left unmatched: 1. The germline CDR1 and CDR2 sequences are MNHEY and SMNVEV (reference sequence). DNA of the CDR3: TGTGCCAGCAGTTTATTAGCGGGGACCTACAATGAGCAGTTCTTC. This encodes CASSLLAGTYNEQFF.

This clonotype has ten or more counts. The rearrangement links TRBV12-3 or TRBV12-4 to TRBJ2-1; D might be TRBD1 (6 bases). Trimming pared 6 bases from V and 0 bases from J, leaving 24 bases between. The CDR3 totals 19 residues. The CDR3: CASSRGQSPWISSYNEQFF. The CDR3 nucleotides are TGTGCCAGCAGCCGAGGACAGTCCCCTTGGATCAGCTCCTACAATGAGCAGTTCTTC.

This clonotype was counted at least ten times. The chain is built from TRBV12-3 or TRBV12-4 and TRBJ2-1; the match to TRBD1 covers 10 bases. CDR3 length equals 17 residues. Trimming removed 6 bases from V and 3 bases from J; junction bases left unmatched: 11. CDR3 loop: CASSQWVGTGVYNEQFF. CDR3 nucleotide sequence: TGTGCCAGCAGCCAGTGGGTCGGGACAGGGGTCTACAATGAGCAGTTCTTC.

This clonotype was detected only a few times. The chain carries TRBV2 and TRBJ2-7; TRBD2 agrees at 12 bases. The CDR3 loop spans 16 amino acids. The germline gives CDR1 SNHLY, CDR2 FYNNEI. J gave up 5 bases and V 5 bases, and 10 bases lay outside the gene matches. CDR3 protein: CASSPVRLAGVDEQYF. CDR3 nucleotides: TGTGCCAGCAGTCCAGTCCGACTAGCGGGAGTAGACGAGCAGTACTTC.

This clonotype has ten or more counts. The J gene is TRBJ2-7, the V gene TRBV10-3; TRBD1 agrees at 11 bases. V lost 4 bases and J lost 2; bases outside the gene matches: 7. Germline CDR1 is ENHRY and CDR2 is SYGVKD. This CDR3 contains 16 residues. Here the CDR3 reads CAISVFGTGGTYEQYF. CDR3 sequence (DNA): TGTGCCATCAGTGTGTTTGGGACAGGGGGTACCTACGAGCAGTACTTC.

This clonotype appeared many times. The chain has TRBV7-8 and TRBJ2-3; the D is unclear. Trimming shortened V by 1 base and J by 2 bases, and 7 bases separated the two germline ends. The CDR3 has 14 amino acids. Per the germline V gene, CDR1 is SGHVS and CDR2 is FQNEAQ. The CDR3 DNA sequence: TGTGCCAGCAGCTTAGTTGGGGTCACAGATACGCAGTATTTT. Protein product: CASSLVGVTDTQYF.

The chain links TRBV5-5 to TRBJ1-2; 8 bases align to TRBD1. V shed 4 bases, J shed 13 bases, and the junction held 12 bases outside the gene matches. The CDR3 extends over 13 amino acids. Germline CDR1 SGHKS, CDR2 YYEKEE (reference sequence). CDR3 residues: CASSVDRANIRTF. DNA for the CDR3: TGTGCCAGCAGCGTGGACAGGGCGAATATCCGCACCTTC. Full variable domain (outside the CDR3, taken from reference TRBV5-5 and TRBJ1-2): DAGVTQSPTHLIKTRGQQVTLRCSPISGHKSVSWYQQVLGQGPQFIFQYYEKEERGRGNFPDRFSARQFPNYSSELNVNALLLGDSALYLCASSVDRANIRTFGSGTRLTVV.

This clonotype came up many times. The rearrangement joins TRBV9 to TRBJ2-1; possibly TRBD1 for D (6 bases). CDR1 is SGDLS and CDR2 is YYNGEE in the germline V gene. This CDR3 comprises 15 residues. V lost 0 bases to trimming and J lost 9 bases, with 16 bases between them. CDR3 in DNA: TGTGCCAGCAGCGTAGCCAACAGGGATGTTGGTGAGCAGTTCTTC. Amino acid sequence: CASSVANRDVGEQFF.